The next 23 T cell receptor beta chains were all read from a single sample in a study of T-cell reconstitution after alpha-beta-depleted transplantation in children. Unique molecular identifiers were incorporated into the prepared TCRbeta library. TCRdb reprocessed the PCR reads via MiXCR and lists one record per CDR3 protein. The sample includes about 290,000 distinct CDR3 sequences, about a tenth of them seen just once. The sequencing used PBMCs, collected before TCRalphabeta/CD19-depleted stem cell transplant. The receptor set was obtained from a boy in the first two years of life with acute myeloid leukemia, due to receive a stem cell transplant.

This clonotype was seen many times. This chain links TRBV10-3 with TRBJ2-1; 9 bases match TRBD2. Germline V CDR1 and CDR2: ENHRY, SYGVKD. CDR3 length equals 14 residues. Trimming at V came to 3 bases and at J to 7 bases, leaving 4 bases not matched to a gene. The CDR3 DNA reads TGTGCCATCAGTGAAGCGGGGGGCTTAAATGAGCAGTTCTTC. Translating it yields CAISEAGGLNEQFF.

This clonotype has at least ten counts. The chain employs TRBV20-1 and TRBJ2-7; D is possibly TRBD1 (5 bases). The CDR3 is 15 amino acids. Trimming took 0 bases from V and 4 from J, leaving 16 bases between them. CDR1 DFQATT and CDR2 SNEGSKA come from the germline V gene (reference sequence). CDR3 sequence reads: CSARDFSQGSYEQYF. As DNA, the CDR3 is TGCAGTGCTAGAGATTTTAGTCAGGGTAGTTACGAGCAGTACTTC.

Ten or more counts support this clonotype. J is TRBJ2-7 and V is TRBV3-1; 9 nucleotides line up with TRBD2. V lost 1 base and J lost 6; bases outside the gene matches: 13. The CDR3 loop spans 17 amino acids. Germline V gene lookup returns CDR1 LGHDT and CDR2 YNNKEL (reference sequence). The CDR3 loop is CASSQAGRGLALSEQYF. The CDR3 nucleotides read TGTGCCAGCAGCCAAGCAGGCCGAGGACTAGCGCTAAGCGAGCAGTACTTC.

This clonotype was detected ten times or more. The CDR3 spells CASRADYYEQYF. The CDR3 bases are TGTGCCAGCCGGGCCGACTACTACGAGCAGTACTTC. The rearrangement joins TRBV12-3 or TRBV12-4 to TRBJ2-7, with a possible D match to TRBD2 (5 bases). V was shortened by 8 bases and J by 3 bases, with 11 bases between the two germline ends. The CDR3 runs 12 residues.

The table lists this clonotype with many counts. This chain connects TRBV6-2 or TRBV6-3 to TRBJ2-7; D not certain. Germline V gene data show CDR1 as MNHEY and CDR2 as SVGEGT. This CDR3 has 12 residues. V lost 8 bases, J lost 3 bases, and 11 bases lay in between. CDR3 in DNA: TGTGCCAGCCGCCGTGCCTACTACGAGCAGTACTTC. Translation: CASRRAYYEQYF.

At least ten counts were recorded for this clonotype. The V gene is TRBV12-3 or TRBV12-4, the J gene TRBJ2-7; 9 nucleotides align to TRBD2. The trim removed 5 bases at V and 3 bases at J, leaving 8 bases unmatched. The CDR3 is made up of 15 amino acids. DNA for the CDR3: TGTGCCAGCAGTCCTCTAGCGGGGCTCCTCTACGAGCAGTACTTC. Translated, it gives CASSPLAGLLYEQYF.

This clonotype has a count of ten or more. This CDR3 reads CSAREAYRYGELFF. The CDR3 DNA sequence: TGCAGTGCTAGAGAGGCCTATAGATACGGGGAGCTGTTTTTT. The J gene is TRBJ2-2, the V gene TRBV20-1, with no clear D. Germline values: CDR1 DFQATT, CDR2 SNEGSKA (reference sequence). The V end lost 0 bases, the J end lost 7 bases, and 12 bases lay between the germline ends. This CDR3 contains 14 residues.

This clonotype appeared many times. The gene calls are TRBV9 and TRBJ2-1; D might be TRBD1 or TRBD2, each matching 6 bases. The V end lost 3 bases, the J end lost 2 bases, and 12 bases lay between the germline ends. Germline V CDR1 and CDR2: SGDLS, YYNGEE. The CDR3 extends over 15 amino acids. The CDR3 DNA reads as TGTGCCAGCAGCGATGGAGGGGACACCTACAATGAGCAGTTCTTC. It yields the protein CASSDGGDTYNEQFF.

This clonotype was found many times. DNA of the CDR3: TGTGCCAGCTCACCAGGCCACAATGAGCAGTTCTTC. Its protein product is CASSPGHNEQFF. J is TRBJ2-1 and V is TRBV18, with no clear D. This CDR3 spans 12 amino acids. CDR1 and CDR2 (germline): KGHSH, LQKENI. V was cut by 2 bases and J by 5 bases, with 4 bases left in between.

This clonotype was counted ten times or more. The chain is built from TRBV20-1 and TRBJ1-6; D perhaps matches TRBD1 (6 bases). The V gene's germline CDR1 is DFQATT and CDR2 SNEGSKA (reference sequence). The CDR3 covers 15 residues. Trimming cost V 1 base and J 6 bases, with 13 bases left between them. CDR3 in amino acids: CSARGLGQANSPLHF. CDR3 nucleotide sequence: TGCAGTGCTAGAGGGTTGGGACAAGCTAATTCACCCCTCCACTTT.

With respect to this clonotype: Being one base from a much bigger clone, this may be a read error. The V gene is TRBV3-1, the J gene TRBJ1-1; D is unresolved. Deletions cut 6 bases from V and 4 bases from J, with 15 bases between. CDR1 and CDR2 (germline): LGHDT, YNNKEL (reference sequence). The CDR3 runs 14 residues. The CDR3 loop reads CASRPREAGTEAFF. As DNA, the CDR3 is TGTGCCAGCAGACCTCGGGAGGCGGGCACTGAAGCTTTCTTT. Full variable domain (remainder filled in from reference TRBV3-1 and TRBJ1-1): DTAVSQTPKYLVTQMGNDKSIKCEQNLGHDTMYWYKQDSKKFLKIMFSYNNKELIINETVPNRFSPKSPDKAHLNLHINSLELGDSAVYFCASRPREAGTEAFFGQGTRLTVV.

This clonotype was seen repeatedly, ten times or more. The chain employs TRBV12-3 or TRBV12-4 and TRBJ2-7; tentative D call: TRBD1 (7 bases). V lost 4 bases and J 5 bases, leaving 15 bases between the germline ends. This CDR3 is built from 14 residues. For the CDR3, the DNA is TGTGCCAGCAGTTCTGTACAGGGGAGGAACGAGCAGTACTTC. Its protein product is CASSSVQGRNEQYF.

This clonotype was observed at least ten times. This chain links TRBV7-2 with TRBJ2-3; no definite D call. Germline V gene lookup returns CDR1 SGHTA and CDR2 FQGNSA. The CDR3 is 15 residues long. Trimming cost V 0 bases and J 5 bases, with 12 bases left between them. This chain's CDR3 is CASSLAPHLGDTQYF. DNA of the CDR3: TGTGCCAGCAGCTTAGCCCCACACCTGGGAGATACGCAGTATTTT.

CDR3: CASSFAGGPAEQYF. In nucleotides, the CDR3 is TGTGCCAGCAGTTTCGCGGGAGGGCCGGCCGAGCAGTACTTC. This chain connects TRBV27 to TRBJ2-7; 9 bases are shared with TRBD2. The V and J ends lost 3 bases and 6 bases, in that order; junction bases with no gene match: 6. CDR1 is MNHEY, CDR2 SMNVEV, per germline (reference sequence). The CDR3 covers 14 residues.

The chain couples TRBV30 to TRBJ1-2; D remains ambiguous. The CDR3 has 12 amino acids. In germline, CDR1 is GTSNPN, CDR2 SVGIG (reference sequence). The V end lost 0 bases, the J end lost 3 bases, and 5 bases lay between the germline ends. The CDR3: CAWSVHDYGYTF. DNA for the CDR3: TGTGCCTGGAGTGTACACGACTATGGCTACACCTTC.

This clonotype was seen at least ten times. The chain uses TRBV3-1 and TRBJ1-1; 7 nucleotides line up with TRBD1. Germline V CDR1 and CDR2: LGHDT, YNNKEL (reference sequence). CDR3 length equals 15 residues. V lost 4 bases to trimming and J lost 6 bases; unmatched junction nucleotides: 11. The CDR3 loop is CASSLMTGINAEAFF. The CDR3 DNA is TGTGCCAGCAGCCTGATGACAGGGATTAACGCTGAAGCTTTCTTT.

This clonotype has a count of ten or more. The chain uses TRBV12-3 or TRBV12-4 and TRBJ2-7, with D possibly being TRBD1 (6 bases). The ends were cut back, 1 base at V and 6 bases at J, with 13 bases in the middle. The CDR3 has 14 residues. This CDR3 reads CASSLDRVASEQYF. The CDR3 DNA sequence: TGTGCCAGCAGTTTAGACAGGGTGGCGAGCGAGCAGTACTTC.

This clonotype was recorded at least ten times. The CDR3 protein is CASRKQGEQYF. In DNA form, the CDR3 reads TGTGCCAGCAGAAAACAGGGGGAGCAGTACTTC. This chain links TRBV12-3 or TRBV12-4 with TRBJ2-7, with TRBD1 identical over 7 bases. V lost 6 bases and J lost 7; bases outside the gene matches: 3. The CDR3 is 11 amino acids.

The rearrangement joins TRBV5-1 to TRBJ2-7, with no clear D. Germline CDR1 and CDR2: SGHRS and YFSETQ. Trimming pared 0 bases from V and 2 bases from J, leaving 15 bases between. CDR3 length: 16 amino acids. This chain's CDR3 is CASSLVGSYMAYEQYF. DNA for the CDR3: TGCGCCAGCAGCTTGGTGGGGTCCTACATGGCCTACGAGCAGTACTTC.

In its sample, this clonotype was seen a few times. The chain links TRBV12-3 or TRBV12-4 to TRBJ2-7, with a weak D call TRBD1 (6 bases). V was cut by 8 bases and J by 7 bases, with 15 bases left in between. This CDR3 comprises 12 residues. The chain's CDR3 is CASRPGDGEQYF. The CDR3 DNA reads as TGTGCCAGCCGACCAGGGGATGGGGAGCAGTACTTC.

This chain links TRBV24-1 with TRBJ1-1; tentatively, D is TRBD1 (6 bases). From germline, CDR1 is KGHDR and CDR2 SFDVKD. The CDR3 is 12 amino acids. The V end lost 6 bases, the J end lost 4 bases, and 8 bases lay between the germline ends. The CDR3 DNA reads TGTGCCACCAGTCGAGGGGGCACTGAAGCTTTCTTT. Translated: CATSRGGTEAFF.

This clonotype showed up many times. The chain's CDR3 is CASSRDLTDTQYF. CDR3 DNA sequence: TGTGCCAGCAGCCGCGACCTCACAGATACGCAGTATTTT. The genes are TRBV9 and TRBJ2-3; no reliable D call. This CDR3 comprises 13 residues. From germline, CDR1 is SGDLS and CDR2 YYNGEE. Trimming stripped 4 bases from V and 2 bases from J, with 8 bases between. The full variable domain, in which reference TRBV9 and TRBJ2-3 provide the parts outside the CDR3, is DSGVTQTPKHLITATGQRVTLRCSPRSGDLSVYWYQQSLDQGLQFLIQYYNGEERAKGNILERFSAQQFPDLHSELNLSSLELGDSALYFCASSRDLTDTQYFGPGTRLTVL.

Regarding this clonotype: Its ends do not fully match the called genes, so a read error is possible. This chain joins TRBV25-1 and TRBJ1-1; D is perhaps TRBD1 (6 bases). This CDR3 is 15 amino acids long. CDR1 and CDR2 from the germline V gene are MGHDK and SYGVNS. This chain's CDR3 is CASSGPQGRGTEALF. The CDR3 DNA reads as TGTGCCAGCAGTGGCCCCCAGGGAAGGGGGACTGAAGCTTTGTTT. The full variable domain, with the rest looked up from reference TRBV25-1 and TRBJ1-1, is EADIYQTPRYLVIGTGKKITLECSQTMGHDKMYWYQQDPGMELHLIHYSYGVNSTEKGDLSSESTVSRIRTEHFPLTLESARPSHTSQYLCASSGPQGRGTEALFGQGTRLTVV.